The next 24 T cell receptor beta chains were all read from a single sample in a study of control samples from healthy donors and cancer patients. This table comes from immunoSEQ multiplex PCR, and its TCRdb copy is limited to in-frame clones, with some not included. This table holds roughly 120,000 clones, approximately 94% found once. Sequencing was done on a sample of blood. The receptors were gathered from a man aged 25-45 years in good health.

The V call is TRBV3-1 (or the pseudogene TRBV3-2), the J call TRBJ2-7; no definite D call. V was trimmed by 0 bases and J by 3 bases, leaving 12 bases between them. Germline V gives CDR1 LGHDT, CDR2 YNNKEL (reference sequence). CDR3 length: 15 residues. As DNA, the CDR3 is TGTGCCAGCAGCCAAGACCAATGGCCGGACTACGAGCAGTACTTC. Its protein product is CASSQDQWPDYEQYF.

A single count supports this clone. V gene TRBV16 combines with J gene TRBJ1-2, with a weak D call TRBD1 (5 bases). The CDR3 runs to 14 residues. The germline gives CDR1 KGHSY, CDR2 FQNENV. Between the trimmed V and J ends, which lost 2 bases and 6 bases, there was a span of 13 bases. DNA of the CDR3: TGTGCCAGCAGCCAACAGGGCAGGGCTGATGGCTACACCTTC. As protein: CASSQQGRADGYTF.

CDR3: CASSEGWGGEQYF. Here the CDR3 DNA reads TGTGCCAGCAGTGAGGGTTGGGGGGGCGAGCAGTACTTC. This rearrangement joins TRBV27 to TRBJ2-7; 7 bases fit TRBD2. Germline V gives CDR1 MNHEY, CDR2 SMNVEV (reference sequence). The CDR3 loop spans 13 amino acids. With 5 bases clipped from V and 6 bases from J, the junction kept 7 bases outside the gene matches.

This clone was recorded only once. The chain couples TRBV12-2 to TRBJ2-7; TRBD2, the table's D call, was not compared with the DNA. TRBV12-2 is an annotated pseudogene. The CDR3 runs 18 residues. The CDR3 loop reads CASRLEAGGGRPCREQYF. In nucleotides, the CDR3 is TGTGCAAGTCGCTTAGAGGCTGGCGGGGGGCGACCCTGCCGTGAGCAGTACTTC.

The chain uses TRBV25-1 and TRBJ2-5; the D is unclear. This CDR3 is 15 amino acids long. Trimming took 3 bases from V and 0 from J, leaving 11 bases between them. Germline values: CDR1 MGHDK, CDR2 SYGVNS. The DNA of the CDR3 is TGTGCCAGCAGTGATCCTGACTGGTACCAAGAGACCCAGTACTTC. This gives the protein CASSDPDWYQETQYF.

The chain links TRBV7-2 to TRBJ2-7; D is uncertain. The CDR3 is 14 residues long. Per germline, CDR1 SGHTA and CDR2 FQGNSA. V shed 5 bases and J shed 4 bases, with 15 bases lying between them. CDR3 bases: TGTGCCAGCAGCCCCGGTCCACTTATTTACGAGCAGTACTTC. Protein sequence: CASSPGPLIYEQYF.

The J gene is TRBJ2-4, the V gene TRBV20-1, with D perhaps TRBD1 (6 bases). The length of the CDR3 is 14 residues. The germline V and J ends were trimmed by 5 bases and 6 bases, with 17 bases remaining between them. Germline V gives CDR1 DFQATT, CDR2 SNEGSKA (reference sequence). The CDR3 here is CSARGSGTLNIQYF. CDR3 nucleotides: TGCAGTGCTCGTGGTTCCGGGACACTAAACATTCAGTACTTC.

The chain employs TRBV4-3 and TRBJ2-7; unclear D gene. Per germline, CDR1 LGHNA and CDR2 YSLEER. CDR3 length equals 17 residues. Trimming stripped 0 bases from V and 3 bases from J, with 18 bases between. The CDR3 DNA sequence: TGCGCCAGCAGCCAAGATAGTAGGGCACCATCATACTACGAGCAGTACTTC. This gives the protein CASSQDSRAPSYYEQYF.

This clone was detected only once. This chain links TRBV5-1 with TRBJ2-3, with 7 nucleotides matching TRBD1. The germline V gene encodes CDR1 SGHRS and CDR2 YFSETQ. V shed 3 bases and J 4 bases; nucleotides not matched to a gene: 5. The CDR3 is made up of 14 amino acids. The chain's CDR3 is CASSSTGPPDTQYF. In DNA, the CDR3 is TGCGCCAGCAGCTCGACAGGGCCCCCAGATACGCAGTATTTT.

This chain connects TRBV2 to TRBJ1-1; D possibly corresponds to TRBD1 (6 bases). This CDR3 has 12 residues. Trimming pared 8 bases from V and 5 bases from J, leaving 12 bases between. The germline V gene encodes CDR1 SNHLY and CDR2 FYNNEI. The CDR3 protein is CASSTGTTEAFF. CDR3 DNA: TGTGCCAGCTCTACAGGGACGACTGAAGCTTTCTTT.

The chain uses TRBV28 and TRBJ1-5; D possibly corresponds to TRBD1 (6 bases). Trimming took 6 bases from V and 0 from J, leaving 24 bases between them. The CDR3 covers 19 residues. CDR1 and CDR2 from the germline V gene are MDHEN and SYDVKM. The CDR3 DNA reads TGTGCCAGCAGCGTTGGGGGGGGACAATTGGGTTATAGCAATCAGCCCCAGCATTTT. Protein sequence: CASSVGGGQLGYSNQPQHF.

As DNA, the CDR3 is TGTGCCTGGAAAACAGGGCGAGAGCAGTACTTC. Amino acid sequence: CAWKTGREQYF. This chain uses TRBV30 with TRBJ2-7; the D gene is possibly TRBD1 (6 bases). This CDR3 has 11 residues. The V end lost 4 bases, the J end lost 7 bases, and 11 bases lay between the germline ends. The germline CDR1 and CDR2 sequences are GTSNPN and SVGIG (reference sequence).

V and J are TRBV29-1 and TRBJ2-1; 7 bases line up with TRBD2. With V trimmed by 5 bases and J by 4 bases, 17 bases remained unmatched. The CDR3 sequence is 17 residues long. Germline V gene data show CDR1 as SQVTM and CDR2 as ANQGSEA. The CDR3 protein is CSVPGRARGTSYNEQFF. The CDR3 DNA is TGCAGCGTTCCGGGCCGAGCGCGGGGGACCTCATACAATGAGCAGTTCTTC.

This clone was observed a single time. The gene calls are TRBV5-4 and TRBJ1-1; the D gene is possibly TRBD1 (5 bases). This CDR3 region has 14 residues. Per germline, CDR1 SGHNT and CDR2 YYREEE (reference sequence). V shed 4 bases and J shed 1 base, with 11 bases lying between them. This chain's CDR3 is CASSAADRNTEAFF. The CDR3 DNA sequence: TGTGCCAGCAGCGCGGCCGACAGGAACACTGAAGCTTTCTTT.

The chain combines TRBV21-1 with TRBJ1-1; the table names TRBD1, a call not compared with the DNA. TRBV21-1 is an annotated pseudogene. The CDR3 has 17 amino acids. CDR3 amino acids: CASFPGQGAPAGTEAFF. The DNA of the CDR3 is TGTGCCAGCTTTCCGGGACAGGGGGCGCCTGCTGGCACTGAAGCTTTCTTT.

CDR3 sequence (DNA): TGTGCCAGTAGTAGGTTTTGGACAGGAAGGAGGGATGATTCACCCCTCCACTTT. As protein: CASSRFWTGRRDDSPLHF. V and J are TRBV19 and TRBJ1-6; 7 positions agree with TRBD1. Germline values: CDR1 LNHDA, CDR2 SQIVND (reference sequence). J gave up 8 bases and V 4 bases, and 17 bases lay outside the gene matches. The CDR3 is 18 amino acids. The full variable domain, completed using reference TRBV19 and TRBJ1-6, is DGGITQSPKYLFRKEGQNVTLSCEQNLNHDAMYWYRQDPGQGLRLIYYSQIVNDFQKGDIAEGYSVSREKKESFPLTVTSAQKNPTAFYLCASSRFWTGRRDDSPLHFGNGTRLTVT.

The chain uses TRBV12-5 and TRBJ1-1; D unclear. Germline V CDR1 and CDR2: LGHNT, FRNRAP. This CDR3 is 16 amino acids long. With 6 bases removed from V and 5 bases from J, the gap between germline ends came to 22 bases. The CDR3 sequence is CASGPDSLLVWTEAFF. For the CDR3, the DNA is TGTGCTAGTGGCCCAGACTCCCTTTTAGTGTGGACTGAAGCTTTCTTT.

In this sample, this clone turned up once. The chain combines TRBV9 with TRBJ1-6; no firm D call. CDR3 size: 15 residues. Germline values: CDR1 SGDLS, CDR2 YYNGEE. V was clipped by 0 bases and J by 4 bases, with 8 bases between them. The CDR3 reads CASSVGEGYNSPLHF. The CDR3 nucleotides are TGTGCCAGCAGCGTAGGTGAAGGGTATAATTCACCCCTCCACTTT.

The J gene is TRBJ1-1, the V gene TRBV29-1; D uncertain. The CDR3 loop spans 12 amino acids. Trimming shortened V by 7 bases and J by 6 bases, and 15 bases separated the two germline ends. Germline V lookup: CDR1 SQVTM, CDR2 ANQGSEA. DNA for the CDR3: TGCAGCGCCGAAGGCGGGTTCGCTGAAGCTTTCTTT. It yields the protein CSAEGGFAEAFF.

The V gene is TRBV4-1, the J gene TRBJ1-2, with D unresolved. V was shortened by 8 bases and J by 6 bases, with 19 bases between the two germline ends. Germline CDR1 reads MGHRA; CDR2 reads YSYEKL. The CDR3 is 14 amino acids. Written as DNA, the CDR3 is TGCGCCAGCCGAGCCCCCGGAACACGTCATGGCTACACCTTC. Its protein is CASRAPGTRHGYTF.

V and J are TRBV30 and TRBJ2-7, with 10 bases fitting TRBD1. Per the germline V gene, CDR1 is GTSNPN and CDR2 is SVGIG (reference sequence). The CDR3 length is 15 residues. With V trimmed by 1 base and J by 4 bases, 7 bases remained unmatched. The CDR3: CAWSATDRGRYEQYF. The DNA of the CDR3 is TGTGCCTGGAGTGCGACTGACAGGGGGCGGTACGAGCAGTACTTC.

This clone was recorded only once. The chain employs TRBV7-9 and TRBJ1-1; D not certain. Trimming removed 2 bases at V and 3 bases at J, with 7 bases between. The CDR3 totals 13 residues. Germline assignment: CDR1 SEHNR and CDR2 FQNEAQ (reference sequence). CDR3 protein: CASSLRRDTEAFF. The CDR3 DNA reads TGTGCCAGCAGCTTAAGACGGGACACTGAAGCTTTCTTT.

The chain couples TRBV15 to TRBJ2-5; 7 positions agree with TRBD1. This CDR3 spans 14 amino acids. Losses at the gene ends were 3 bases for V and 10 bases for J; bases not matched to a gene: 11. CDR1 is LNHNV, CDR2 YYDKDF, per germline (reference sequence). CDR3 amino acids: CATSRDRSPGGQYF. The CDR3 DNA sequence: TGTGCCACCAGCAGGGACAGGTCACCTGGGGGCCAGTACTTC.

The chain has TRBV6-2 or TRBV6-3 and TRBJ2-5; TRBD2 matches 8 bases. CDR1 and CDR2 (germline): MNHEY, SVGEGT. The CDR3 is 17 amino acids. Trimming took 5 bases from V and 1 from J; bases not matched to a gene: 12. The CDR3 DNA reads as TGTGCCAGCAGTAGAGGCGGGGGGCCCGCCTTCCAAGAGACCCAGTACTTC. Translating it yields CASSRGGGPAFQETQYF.